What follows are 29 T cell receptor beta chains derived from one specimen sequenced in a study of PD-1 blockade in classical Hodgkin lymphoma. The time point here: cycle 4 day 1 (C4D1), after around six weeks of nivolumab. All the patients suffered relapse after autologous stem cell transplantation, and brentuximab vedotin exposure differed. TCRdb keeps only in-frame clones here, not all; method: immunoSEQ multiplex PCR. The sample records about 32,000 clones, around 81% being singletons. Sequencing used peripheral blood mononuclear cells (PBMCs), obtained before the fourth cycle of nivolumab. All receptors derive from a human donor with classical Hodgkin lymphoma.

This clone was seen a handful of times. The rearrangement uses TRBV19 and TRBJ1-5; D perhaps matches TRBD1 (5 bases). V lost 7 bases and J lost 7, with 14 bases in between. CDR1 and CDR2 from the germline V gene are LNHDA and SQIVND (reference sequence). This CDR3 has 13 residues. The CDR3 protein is CASNLPTGQPQHF. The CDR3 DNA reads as TGTGCCAGTAACCTACCCACAGGACAGCCCCAGCATTTT.

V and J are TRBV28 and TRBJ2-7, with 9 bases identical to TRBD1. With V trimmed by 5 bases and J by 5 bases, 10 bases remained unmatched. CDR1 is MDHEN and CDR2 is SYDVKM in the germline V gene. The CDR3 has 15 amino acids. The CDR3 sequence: CASSAPGTGNDEQYF. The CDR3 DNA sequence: TGTGCCAGCAGTGCCCCCGGGACAGGGAATGACGAGCAGTACTTC.

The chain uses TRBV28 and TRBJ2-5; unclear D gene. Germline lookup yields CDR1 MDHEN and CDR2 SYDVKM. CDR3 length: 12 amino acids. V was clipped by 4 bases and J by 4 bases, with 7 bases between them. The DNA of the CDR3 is TGTGCCAGCAGTTCCCGACTAGAGACCCAGTACTTC. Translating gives CASSSRLETQYF. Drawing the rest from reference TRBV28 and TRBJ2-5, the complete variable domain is DVKVTQSSRYLVKRTGEKVFLECVQDMDHENMFWYRQDPGLGLRLIYFSYDVKMKEKGDIPEGYSVSREKKERFSLILESASTNQTSMYLCASSSRLETQYFGPGTRLLVL.

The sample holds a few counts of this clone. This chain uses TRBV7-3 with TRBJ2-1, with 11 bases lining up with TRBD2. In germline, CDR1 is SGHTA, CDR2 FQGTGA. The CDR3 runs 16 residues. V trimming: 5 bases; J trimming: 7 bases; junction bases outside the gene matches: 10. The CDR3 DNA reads TGTGCCAGCAGCCCAACGTTAGCGGGAGGGGGGAATGAGCAGTTCTTC. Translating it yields CASSPTLAGGGNEQFF.

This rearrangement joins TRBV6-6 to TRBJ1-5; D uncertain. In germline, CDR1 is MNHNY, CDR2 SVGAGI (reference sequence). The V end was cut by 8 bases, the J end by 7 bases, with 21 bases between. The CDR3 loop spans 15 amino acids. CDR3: CASRDSGNSLQPQHF. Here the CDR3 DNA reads TGTGCCAGCCGAGACTCGGGGAATAGTTTGCAGCCCCAGCATTTT.

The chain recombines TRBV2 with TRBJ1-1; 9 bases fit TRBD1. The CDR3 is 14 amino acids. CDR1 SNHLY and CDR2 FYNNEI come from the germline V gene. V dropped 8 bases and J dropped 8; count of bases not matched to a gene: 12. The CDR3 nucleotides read TGTGCCAGCCTCGGGACAGGGTCTGGCGGGGAAGCTTTCTTT. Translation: CASLGTGSGGEAFF.

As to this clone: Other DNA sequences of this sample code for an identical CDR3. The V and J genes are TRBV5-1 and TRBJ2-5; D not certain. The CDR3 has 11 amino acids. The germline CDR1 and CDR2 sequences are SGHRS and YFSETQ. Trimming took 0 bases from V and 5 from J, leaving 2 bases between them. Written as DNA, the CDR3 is TGCGCCAGCAGCTTGGATGAGACCCAGTACTTC. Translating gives CASSLDETQYF.

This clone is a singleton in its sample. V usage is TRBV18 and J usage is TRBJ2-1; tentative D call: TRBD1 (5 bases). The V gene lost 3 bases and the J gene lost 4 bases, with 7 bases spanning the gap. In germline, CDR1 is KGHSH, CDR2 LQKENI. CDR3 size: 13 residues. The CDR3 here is CASSPQGYNEQFF. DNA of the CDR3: TGTGCCAGCTCACCTCAGGGTTACAATGAGCAGTTCTTC.

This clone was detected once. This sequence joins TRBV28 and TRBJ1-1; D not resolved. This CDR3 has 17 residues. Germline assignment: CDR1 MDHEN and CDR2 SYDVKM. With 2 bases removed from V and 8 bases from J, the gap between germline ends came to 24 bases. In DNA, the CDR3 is TGTGCCAGCAGTTTACGGAGACCCGTGATGTTCTCCAAAGAAGCTTTCTTT. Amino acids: CASSLRRPVMFSKEAFF. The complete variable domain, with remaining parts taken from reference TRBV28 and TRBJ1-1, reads DVKVTQSSRYLVKRTGEKVFLECVQDMDHENMFWYRQDPGLGLRLIYFSYDVKMKEKGDIPEGYSVSREKKERFSLILESASTNQTSMYLCASSLRRPVMFSKEAFFGQGTRLTVV.

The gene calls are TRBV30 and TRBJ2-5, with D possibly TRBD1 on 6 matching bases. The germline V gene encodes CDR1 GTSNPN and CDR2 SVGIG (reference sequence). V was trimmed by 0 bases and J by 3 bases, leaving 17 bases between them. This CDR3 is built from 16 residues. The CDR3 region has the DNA TGTGCCTGGAGTGTACAAGATAGGGGGTACGAAGAGACCCAGTACTTC. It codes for CAWSVQDRGYEETQYF.

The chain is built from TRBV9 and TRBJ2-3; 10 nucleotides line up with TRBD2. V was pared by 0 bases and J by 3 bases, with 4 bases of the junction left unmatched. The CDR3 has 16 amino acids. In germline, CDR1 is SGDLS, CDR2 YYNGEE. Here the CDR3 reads CASSVEGAGGTDTQYF. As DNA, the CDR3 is TGTGCCAGCAGCGTAGAGGGAGCGGGGGGGACAGATACGCAGTATTTT.

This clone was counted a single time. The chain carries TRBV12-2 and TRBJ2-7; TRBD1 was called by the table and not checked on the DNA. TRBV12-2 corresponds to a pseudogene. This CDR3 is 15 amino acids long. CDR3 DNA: TGTGCAAGTCGACCGGACAGGGAAAGCTCCTACGAGCAGTACTTC. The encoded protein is CASRPDRESSYEQYF.

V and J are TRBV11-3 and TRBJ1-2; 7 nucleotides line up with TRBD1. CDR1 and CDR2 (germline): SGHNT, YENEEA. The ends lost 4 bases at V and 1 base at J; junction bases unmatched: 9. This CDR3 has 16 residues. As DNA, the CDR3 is TGTGCCAGCAGCTGGAAAGCCGGGACAGTTAACTATGGCTACACCTTC. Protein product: CASSWKAGTVNYGYTF.

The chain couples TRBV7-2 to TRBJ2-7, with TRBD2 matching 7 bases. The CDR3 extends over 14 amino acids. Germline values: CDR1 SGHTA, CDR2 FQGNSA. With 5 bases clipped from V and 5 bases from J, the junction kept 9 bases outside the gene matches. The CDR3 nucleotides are TGTGCCAGCAGCCAGCGGGGTCCGCCCCACGAGCAGTACTTC. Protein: CASSQRGPPHEQYF.

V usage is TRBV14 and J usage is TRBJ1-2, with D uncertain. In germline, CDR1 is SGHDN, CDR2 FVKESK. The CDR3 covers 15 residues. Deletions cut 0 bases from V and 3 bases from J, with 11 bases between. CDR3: CASSQDLGRHYGYTF. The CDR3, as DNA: TGTGCCAGCAGCCAAGATCTAGGCAGGCACTATGGCTACACCTTC.

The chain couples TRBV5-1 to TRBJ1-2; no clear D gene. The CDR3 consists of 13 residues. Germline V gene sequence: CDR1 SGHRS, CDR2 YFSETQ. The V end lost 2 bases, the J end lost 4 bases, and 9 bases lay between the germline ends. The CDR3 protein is CASSFGGIYGYTF. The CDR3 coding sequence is TGCGCCAGCAGCTTCGGAGGGATCTATGGCTACACCTTC.

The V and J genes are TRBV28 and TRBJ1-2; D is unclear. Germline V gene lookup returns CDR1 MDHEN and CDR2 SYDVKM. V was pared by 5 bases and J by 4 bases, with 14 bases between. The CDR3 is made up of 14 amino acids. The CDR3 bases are TGTGCCAGCAGTGTAGCCCGTCATCCCTATGGCTACACCTTC. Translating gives CASSVARHPYGYTF.

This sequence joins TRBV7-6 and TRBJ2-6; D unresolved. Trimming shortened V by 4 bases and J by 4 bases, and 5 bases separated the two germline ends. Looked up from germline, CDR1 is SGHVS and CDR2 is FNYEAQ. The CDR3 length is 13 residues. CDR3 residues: CASSSTGANVLTF. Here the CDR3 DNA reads TGTGCCAGCAGCTCTACAGGGGCCAACGTCCTGACTTTC.

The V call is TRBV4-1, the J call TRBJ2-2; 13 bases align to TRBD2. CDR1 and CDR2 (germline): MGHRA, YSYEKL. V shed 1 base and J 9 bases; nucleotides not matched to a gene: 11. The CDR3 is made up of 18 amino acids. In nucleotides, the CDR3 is TGCGCCAGCAGCCAAGGGGGTCGGACTAGCGGGAGAAACCGGGAGCTGTTTTTT. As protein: CASSQGGRTSGRNRELFF.

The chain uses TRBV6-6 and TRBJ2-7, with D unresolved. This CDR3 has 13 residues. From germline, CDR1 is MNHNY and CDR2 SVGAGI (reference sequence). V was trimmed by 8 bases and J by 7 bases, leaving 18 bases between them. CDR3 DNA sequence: TGTGCCAGCGGGGTCTCTCACGGCGTTGAGCAGTACGTC. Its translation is CASGVSHGVEQYV.

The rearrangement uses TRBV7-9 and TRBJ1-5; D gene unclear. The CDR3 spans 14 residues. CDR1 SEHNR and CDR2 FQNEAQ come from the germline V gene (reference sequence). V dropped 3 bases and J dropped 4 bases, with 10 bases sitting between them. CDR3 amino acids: CASSLGGPNQPQHF. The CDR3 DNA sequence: TGTGCCAGCAGCTTGGGAGGACCTAATCAGCCCCAGCATTTT.

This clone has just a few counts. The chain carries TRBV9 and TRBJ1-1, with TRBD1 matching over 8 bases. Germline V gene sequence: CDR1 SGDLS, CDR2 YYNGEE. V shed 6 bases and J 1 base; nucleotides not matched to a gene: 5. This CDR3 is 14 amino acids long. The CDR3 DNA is TGTGCCAGCAACCCCGGACAGGGGAACACTGAAGCTTTCTTT. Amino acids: CASNPGQGNTEAFF. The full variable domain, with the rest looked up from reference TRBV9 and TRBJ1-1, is DSGVTQTPKHLITATGQRVTLRCSPRSGDLSVYWYQQSLDQGLQFLIQYYNGEERAKGNILERFSAQQFPDLHSELNLSSLELGDSALYFCASNPGQGNTEAFFGQGTRLTVV.

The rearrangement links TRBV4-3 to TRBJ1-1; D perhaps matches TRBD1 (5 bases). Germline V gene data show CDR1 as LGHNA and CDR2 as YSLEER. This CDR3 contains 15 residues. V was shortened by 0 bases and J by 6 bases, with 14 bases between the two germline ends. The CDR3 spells CASSQDTGSGAEAFF. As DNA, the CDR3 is TGCGCCAGCAGCCAAGATACGGGTTCGGGGGCTGAAGCTTTCTTT.

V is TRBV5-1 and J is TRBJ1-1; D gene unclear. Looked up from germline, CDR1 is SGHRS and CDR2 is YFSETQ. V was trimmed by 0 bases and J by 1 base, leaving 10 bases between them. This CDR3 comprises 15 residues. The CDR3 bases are TGCGCCAGCAGCTTGGTGGTCCCCTCGAACACTGAAGCTTTCTTT. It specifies CASSLVVPSNTEAFF.

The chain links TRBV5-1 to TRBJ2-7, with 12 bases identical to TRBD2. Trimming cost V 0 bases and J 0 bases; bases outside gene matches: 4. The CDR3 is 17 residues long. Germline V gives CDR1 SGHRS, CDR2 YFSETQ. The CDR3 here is CASSLEGGLAGSYEQYF. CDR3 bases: TGCGCCAGCAGCTTGGAGGGGGGACTAGCGGGCTCCTACGAGCAGTACTTC. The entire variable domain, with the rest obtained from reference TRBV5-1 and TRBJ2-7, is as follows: KAGVTQTPRYLIKTRGQQVTLSCSPISGHRSVSWYQQTPGQGLQFLFEYFSETQRNKGNFPGRFSGRQFSNSRSEMNVSTLELGDSALYLCASSLEGGLAGSYEQYFGPGTRLTVT.

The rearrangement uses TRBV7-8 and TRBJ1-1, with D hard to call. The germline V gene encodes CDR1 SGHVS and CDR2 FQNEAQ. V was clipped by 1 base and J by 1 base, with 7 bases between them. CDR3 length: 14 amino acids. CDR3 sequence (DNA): TGTGCCAGCAGCTTAGGACATACGAACACTGAAGCTTTCTTT. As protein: CASSLGHTNTEAFF.

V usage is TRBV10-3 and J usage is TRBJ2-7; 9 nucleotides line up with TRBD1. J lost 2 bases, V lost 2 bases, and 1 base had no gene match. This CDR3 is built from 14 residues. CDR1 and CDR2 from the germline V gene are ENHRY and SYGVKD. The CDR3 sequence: CAISEGTGTYEQYF. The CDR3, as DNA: TGTGCCATCAGTGAGGGGACAGGGACCTACGAGCAGTACTTC.

The CDR3 spells CASSILRTGIGYGYTF. Here the CDR3 DNA reads TGTGCCAGTAGTATTCTTCGGACAGGGATAGGATATGGCTACACCTTC. The gene calls are TRBV19 and TRBJ1-2; 8 bases are a match to TRBD1. The CDR3 is 16 residues long. Trimming took 3 bases from V and 5 from J; bases not matched to a gene: 11. Germline CDR1 and CDR2: LNHDA and SQIVND (reference sequence).

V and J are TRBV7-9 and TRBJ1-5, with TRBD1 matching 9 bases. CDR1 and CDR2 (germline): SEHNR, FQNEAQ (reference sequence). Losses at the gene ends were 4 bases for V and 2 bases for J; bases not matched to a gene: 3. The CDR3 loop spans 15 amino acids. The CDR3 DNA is TGTGCCAGCAGCTCCAGGACAGGGGGCAATCAGCCCCAGCATTTT. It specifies CASSSRTGGNQPQHF.